A selection of T cell receptor beta chains follows, all from one sample in a study of spatial heterogeneity in lung cancer. TCRdb reprocessed the 5' RACE reads via MiXCR and lists one record per CDR3 protein. The sample records fewer than 2,500 distinct CDR3 sequences, approximately 12% being singletons. The specimen was normal lung tissue next to the tumor, collected at surgery. All receptors come from a male donor with early-stage non-small cell lung cancer. Both conserved end residues are part of each CDR3. A D gene is named only where the DNA matches it firmly. Part of the rows lack a size; the others show once, few, many or a class for expanded clones.

abundance,v_gene,d_gene,j_gene,CDR3aa,CDR3nt
large,TRBV19,NA,TRBJ2-5,CASSNRAAGEETQYF,TGTGCCAGTAGCAATAGGGCGGCAGGGGAGGAGACCCAGTACTTC
medium-sized,TRBV2,NA,TRBJ1-1,CASSEGRGGTNTEAFF,TGTGCCAGCAGTGAGGGCAGGGGAGGAACGAACACTGAAGCTTTCTTT
large,TRBV29-1,NA,TRBJ2-2,CSVGGAVGELFF,TGCAGCGTAGGAGGGGCGGTCGGGGAGCTGTTTTTT
medium-sized,TRBV11-1,TRBD1,TRBJ1-6,CASSLQTGRSPLHF,TGTGCCAGCAGCTTACAGACAGGGAGGTCACCCCTCCACTTT
medium-sized,TRBV7-2,TRBD1,TRBJ2-4,CASSVSTGSGVKNIQYF,TGTGCCAGCAGCGTTTCGACAGGGAGTGGAGTCAAAAACATTCAGTACTTC
NA,TRBV7-9,TRBD2,TRBJ2-7,CASSLLASWGEQYF,TGTGCCAGCAGTCTACTAGCGTCCTGGGGCGAGCAGTACTTC
medium-sized,TRBV7-2,TRBD1,TRBJ1-4,CASSQNMGQNEKLFF,TGTGCCAGCAGCCAAAATATGGGACAGAATGAAAAACTGTTTTTT
medium-sized,TRBV25-1,NA,TRBJ2-7,CASSELDRDAFEQYF,TGTGCCAGCAGTGAATTGGACCGGGATGCATTTGAGCAGTACTTC
NA,TRBV20-1,NA,TRBJ1-5,CSASGRQRNQPQHF,TGCAGTGCTAGCGGGAGACAGAGAAACCAGCCCCAGCATTTT
medium-sized,TRBV20-1,NA,TRBJ1-5,CSARALEGRKPQHF,TGCAGTGCTAGAGCCCTCGAGGGGCGGAAGCCCCAGCATTTT
NA,TRBV20-1,TRBD1,TRBJ2-3,CSARGQGIGTDTQYF,TGCAGTGCTAGGGGACAGGGGATAGGCACAGATACGCAGTATTTT
NA,TRBV12-3/TRBV12-4,TRBD1,TRBJ2-2,CASSVDRDEDTGELFF,TGTGCCAGCAGTGTAGACAGGGATGAAGACACCGGGGAGCTGTTTTTT
large,TRBV13,TRBD2,TRBJ2-1,CASSTSGGGSYNEQFF,TGTGCCAGCAGCACTAGCGGGGGGGGATCCTACAATGAGCAGTTCTTC
NA,TRBV18,TRBD1,TRBJ2-3,CASSPGTGGTTDTQYF,TGTGCCAGCTCACCAGGGACAGGGGGCACCACAGATACGCAGTATTTT
medium-sized,TRBV5-1,NA,TRBJ2-1,CASRQQGGSEGEQFF,TGCGCCAGCAGGCAACAGGGAGGGAGCGAGGGTGAGCAGTTCTTC
large,TRBV12-3/TRBV12-4,NA,TRBJ2-1,CASTLGGLIYNEQFF,TGTGCCAGCACCTTAGGGGGACTCATATACAATGAGCAGTTCTTC
few,TRBV28,NA,TRBJ2-4,CASRGSLAKNIQYF,TGTGCCAGCAGAGGCAGTCTAGCCAAAAACATTCAGTACTTC
medium-sized,TRBV5-1,NA,TRBJ2-2,CASSLGVTTGELFF,TGCGCCAGCAGCTTGGGAGTTACCACCGGGGAGCTGTTTTTT
many,TRBV7-6,NA,TRBJ2-1,CASSSDSYNEQFF,TGTGCCAGCAGTTCTGATTCCTACAATGAGCAGTTCTTC
medium-sized,TRBV25-1,NA,TRBJ1-6,CASGVGGSRSPLHF,TGTGCCAGCGGGGTTGGGGGAAGTAGATCACCCCTCCACTTT
many,TRBV5-4,TRBD1,TRBJ2-7,CASSHRDRTTYEQYF,TGTGCCAGCAGCCACCGGGACAGGACAACCTACGAGCAGTACTTC
medium-sized,TRBV27,NA,TRBJ2-1,CASSRLGAGNEQFF,TGTGCCAGCAGTCGTCTGGGGGCGGGCAATGAGCAGTTCTTC
many,TRBV20-1,TRBD1,TRBJ1-5,CSAREGTANQPQHF,TGCAGTGCTAGAGAAGGGACAGCAAATCAGCCCCAGCATTTT
many,TRBV2,TRBD2,TRBJ2-2,CASSLRTRVRTGELFF,TGTGCCAGCAGTTTAAGGACTAGAGTCCGAACCGGGGAGCTGTTTTTT
NA,TRBV2,TRBD1,TRBJ2-1,CASRMDRGVWREQFF,TGTGCCAGCAGGATGGACAGGGGAGTTTGGCGTGAGCAGTTCTTC
NA,TRBV20-1,NA,TRBJ1-4,CSAQNREESEKLFF,TGCAGTGCCCAGAACAGGGAAGAGAGTGAAAAACTGTTTTTT
many,TRBV6-6,TRBD1,TRBJ2-2,CASRGGQNSGELFF,TGTGCCAGCAGAGGGGGACAGAACAGCGGGGAGCTGTTTTTT
NA,TRBV12-3/TRBV12-4,NA,TRBJ2-5,CASSLARDFQETQYF,TGTGCCAGCAGCTTGGCCCGGGACTTCCAAGAGACCCAGTACTTC
medium-sized,TRBV6-5,TRBD2,TRBJ2-7,CASSDGGAGSYEQYF,TGTGCCAGCAGCGACGGGGGGGCGGGCTCCTACGAGCAGTACTTC
medium-sized,TRBV11-2,NA,TRBJ1-6,CASSLEYSPLHF,TGTGCCAGCAGCTTAGAGTATTCACCCCTCCACTTT
many,TRBV14,TRBD2,TRBJ2-5,CASSQAPGLAGGETQYF,TGTGCCAGCAGCCAAGCTCCGGGACTAGCGGGCGGAGAGACCCAGTACTTC
medium-sized,TRBV30,NA,TRBJ2-2,CAWSVREADTGELFF,TGTGCCTGGAGTGTGCGAGAAGCCGACACCGGGGAGCTGTTTTTT
medium-sized,TRBV7-2,NA,TRBJ2-5,CASSDPDRPFQETQYF,TGTGCCAGCAGCGATCCGGACAGACCCTTCCAAGAGACCCAGTACTTC
medium-sized,TRBV3-1,NA,TRBJ2-2,CASRPTDLGTGELFF,TGTGCCAGCAGACCGACTGACTTGGGCACCGGGGAGCTGTTTTTT
medium-sized,TRBV6-2/TRBV6-3,TRBD1,TRBJ1-5,CASSHDYPRGRRYQPQHF,TGTGCCAGCAGTCACGACTACCCCAGGGGGCGCAGGTATCAGCCCCAGCATTTT
few,TRBV28,NA,TRBJ2-5,CASSSTSGVGETQYF,TGTGCCAGCAGTTCCACGTCAGGGGTCGGCGAGACCCAGTACTTC
few,TRBV9,NA,TRBJ1-2,CASSVEDEGYGYTF,TGTGCCAGCAGCGTAGAGGACGAGGGCTATGGCTACACCTTC
medium-sized,TRBV30,NA,TRBJ1-4,CAWSEGRANEKLFF,TGTGCCTGGAGCGAGGGGAGAGCTAATGAAAAACTGTTTTTT
medium-sized,TRBV7-3,NA,TRBJ2-4,CASSPSGKNIQYF,TGTGCCAGCAGCCCATCCGGGAAAAACATTCAGTACTTC
many,TRBV18,NA,TRBJ2-5,CASSTTEGETQYF,TGTGCCAGCTCAACCACTGAGGGTGAGACCCAGTACTTC
NA,TRBV5-1,TRBD1,TRBJ2-2,CASSESGGTGELFF,TGCGCCAGCAGCGAATCAGGGGGCACCGGGGAGCTGTTTTTT
medium-sized,TRBV10-3,NA,TRBJ2-1,CAISESTGAGDEQFF,TGTGCCATCAGTGAGTCGACGGGAGCTGGGGATGAGCAGTTCTTC
NA,TRBV15,TRBD1,TRBJ2-7,CATSRDRGREQYF,TGTGCCACCAGCAGGGACAGGGGACGTGAGCAGTACTTC
medium-sized,TRBV20-1,NA,TRBJ1-5,CSARVGMSNQPQHF,TGCAGTGCTAGAGTCGGGATGAGCAATCAGCCCCAGCATTTT
few,TRBV15,NA,TRBJ2-2,CATSSGLRTGELFF,TGTGCCACCAGCAGTGGGTTAAGGACCGGGGAGCTGTTTTTT
medium-sized,TRBV10-1,NA,TRBJ1-1,CATPDSEHTEAFF,TGCGCCACTCCGGACTCCGAACACACTGAAGCTTTCTTT
medium-sized,TRBV5-6,TRBD1,TRBJ2-1,CASSWGQRTNNEQFF,TGTGCCAGCAGCTGGGGACAGCGAACCAACAATGAGCAGTTCTTC
medium-sized,TRBV7-3,NA,TRBJ1-1,CASSPSGAGTTEAFF,TGTGCCAGCAGCCCCTCGGGGGCAGGGACCACTGAAGCTTTCTTT